The 24 T cell receptor beta chains presented below share a single source sample, sequenced in a study of cytomegalovirus exposure and HLA in healthy donors (dated by TCRdb to 2016 to 2017). The library was obtained by the immunoSEQ multiplex PCR assay. For the multiplex PCR, a mixture combining 60 forward primers for TCR Vbeta segments and 13 reverse primers for TCR Jbeta segments was used. In TCRdb, the immuneACCESS table is reduced to in-frame sequences with V and J assigned. These tables do not hold every clone; where another copy was compared, an unresolved V gene accounts for under half, and the others remain unexplained. Present in this sample are approximately 300,000 clones, about four fifths of which were seen just once. The ten largest clones take up 0.3% of the sample. Sequenced material: PBMCs. The source is a girl under 10 years old in good health and CMV-seronegative.

This clone has only one observation. The genes are TRBV9 and TRBJ2-1, with 8 bases identical to TRBD2. This CDR3 is built from 16 residues. V lost 0 bases, J lost 3 bases, and 5 bases stayed unmatched. Germline CDR1 SGDLS, CDR2 YYNGEE. CDR3 nucleotide sequence: TGTGCCAGCAGCGTAGGTGCGGGAGGATACTACAATGAGCAGTTCTTC. Protein: CASSVGAGGYYNEQFF.

The chain carries TRBV6-5 and TRBJ1-2; D may be TRBD1 (6 bases). The CDR3 contains 13 residues. CDR1 is MNHEY and CDR2 is SVGAGI in the germline V gene. The ends were cut back, 5 bases at V and 4 bases at J, with 11 bases in the middle. The CDR3 region has the DNA TGTGCCAGCAGTATGACAGGCACCTATGGCTACACCTTC. Amino acids: CASSMTGTYGYTF.

The J gene is TRBJ1-5, the V gene TRBV30; the D is unclear. Germline CDR1 and CDR2: GTSNPN and SVGIG (reference sequence). The CDR3 is made up of 14 amino acids. The V end lost 6 bases, the J end lost 5 bases, and 17 bases lay between the germline ends. The CDR3 region is CACGRGVTDQPQHF. The DNA of the CDR3 is TGTGCCTGCGGGAGAGGAGTGACGGATCAGCCCCAGCATTTT.

The J gene is TRBJ2-5, the V gene TRBV5-1; 7 positions agree with TRBD2. This CDR3 comprises 15 residues. CDR1 and CDR2 from the germline V gene are SGHRS and YFSETQ. Germline trimming cut 3 bases from V and 1 base from J; bases unmatched to any gene: 6. This chain's CDR3 is CASSSGSGAQETQYF. The CDR3 DNA is TGCGCCAGCAGCTCGGGGAGCGGGGCCCAAGAGACCCAGTACTTC. The whole variable domain, remainder taken from reference TRBV5-1 and TRBJ2-5, is KAGVTQTPRYLIKTRGQQVTLSCSPISGHRSVSWYQQTPGQGLQFLFEYFSETQRNKGNFPGRFSGRQFSNSRSEMNVSTLELGDSALYLCASSSGSGAQETQYFGPGTRLLVL.

In this sample, this clone turned up a few times. This chain links TRBV5-1 with TRBJ2-2; TRBD1 agrees at 8 bases. Germline assignment: CDR1 SGHRS and CDR2 YFSETQ. Trimming removed 0 bases from V and 7 bases from J; junction bases left unmatched: 5. This CDR3 spans 15 amino acids. The CDR3 sequence: CASSLGQGNHGELFF. CDR3 sequence (DNA): TGCGCCAGCAGCTTGGGACAGGGGAATCACGGGGAGCTGTTTTTT.

The rearrangement links TRBV30 to TRBJ2-3; TRBD1 is a possible D gene (6 bases). Germline lookup yields CDR1 GTSNPN and CDR2 SVGIG (reference sequence). There are 17 residues in the CDR3. Trimming stripped 0 bases from V and 1 base from J, with 17 bases between. CDR3 DNA sequence: TGTGCCTGGAGTGTAGGGGGTGCACCAAGGGGCACAGATACGCAGTATTTT. This gives the protein CAWSVGGAPRGTDTQYF.

The rearrangement joins TRBV19 to TRBJ1-5; D is ambiguous. CDR3 size: 12 residues. Deletions cut 3 bases from V and 10 bases from J, with 10 bases between. Germline V gene sequence: CDR1 LNHDA, CDR2 SQIVND (reference sequence). CDR3 sequence reads: CASSIAGIPQHF. CDR3 bases: TGTGCCAGTAGTATTGCGGGAATACCCCAGCATTTT.

This clone occurred a few times. The gene calls are TRBV7-9 and TRBJ1-4; 9 bases align to TRBD1. The CDR3 has 14 residues. Per the germline V gene, CDR1 is SEHNR and CDR2 is FQNEAQ (reference sequence). The V and J ends lost 7 bases and 8 bases, in that order; junction bases with no gene match: 8. Here the CDR3 reads CASTDGQGWEKLFF. In DNA form, the CDR3 reads TGTGCCAGCACCGATGGACAGGGGTGGGAAAAACTGTTTTTT.

There are a few counts of this clone. The rearrangement links TRBV15 to TRBJ2-1; TRBD2 agrees at 9 bases. With V trimmed by 7 bases and J by 2 bases, 3 bases remained unmatched. This CDR3 region has 14 residues. CDR1 is LNHNV, CDR2 YYDKDF, per germline (reference sequence). DNA of the CDR3: TGTGCCACCACTAGCGGGGATACCTACAATGAGCAGTTCTTC. Translation gives CATTSGDTYNEQFF. The variable domain in full, with the rest retrieved from reference TRBV15 and TRBJ2-1, is DAMVIQNPRYQVTQFGKPVTLSCSQTLNHNVMYWYQQKSSQAPKLLFHYYDKDFNNEADTPDNFQSRRPNTSFCFLDIRSPGLGDTAMYLCATTSGDTYNEQFFGPGTRLTVL.

The chain uses TRBV28 and TRBJ1-5; possibly TRBD1 for D (5 bases). V gave up 10 bases and J gave up 0 bases, with 16 bases separating them. The CDR3 is 15 residues long. Germline V gene data show CDR1 as MDHEN and CDR2 as SYDVKM. Written as DNA, the CDR3 is TGTGCCATCCTCCCCAACAGGTATAGCAATCAGCCCCAGCATTTT. It encodes CAILPNRYSNQPQHF.

The rearrangement joins TRBV18 to TRBJ2-7; the match to TRBD1 covers 9 bases. Germline values: CDR1 KGHSH, CDR2 LQKENI. The CDR3 totals 17 residues. V shed 0 bases, J shed 6 bases, and the junction held 12 bases outside the gene matches. In nucleotides, the CDR3 is TGTGCCAGCTCACCACCTAACACGGGACAGGGTAGGCGCGAGCAGTACTTC. Amino acid sequence: CASSPPNTGQGRREQYF.

The V gene is TRBV6-5, the J gene TRBJ1-2; TRBD1 agrees at 9 bases. Germline V gene data show CDR1 as MNHEY and CDR2 as SVGAGI. The CDR3 is 14 amino acids. V lost 0 bases to trimming and J lost 8 bases; unmatched junction nucleotides: 4. The CDR3, as DNA: TGTGCCAGCAGTTACTCGGGACAGGGCTCGGGCTACACCTTC. Its translation is CASSYSGQGSGYTF.

The chain links TRBV9 to TRBJ2-7; 9 positions agree with TRBD1. In germline, CDR1 is SGDLS, CDR2 YYNGEE. Trimming cost V 3 bases and J 2 bases; bases outside gene matches: 6. This CDR3 comprises 15 residues. CDR3 sequence reads: CASSDGQGKAYEQYF. In DNA, the CDR3 is TGTGCCAGCAGCGACGGACAGGGGAAGGCCTACGAGCAGTACTTC.

The chain has TRBV5-6 and TRBJ1-2; unclear D gene. V gave up 1 base and J gave up 8 bases, with 15 bases separating them. Germline V gene data show CDR1 as SGHDT and CDR2 as YYEEEE. The CDR3 is made up of 14 amino acids. The CDR3 loop is CASSLLSDSMGYTF. The DNA for the CDR3 is TGTGCCAGCAGCTTGCTTTCTGACTCAATGGGCTACACCTTC.

The rearrangement links TRBV15 to TRBJ2-7; 7 bases fit TRBD2. V trimming: 4 bases; J trimming: 2 bases; junction bases outside the gene matches: 14. CDR1 and CDR2 (germline): LNHNV, YYDKDF (reference sequence). CDR3 length equals 17 residues. In nucleotides, the CDR3 is TGTGCCACCAGCAAAGCTGCATGGGGGGGAGGGCCCTACGAGCAGTACTTC. It codes for CATSKAAWGGGPYEQYF.

The J gene is TRBJ2-4, the V gene TRBV28, with D tentatively TRBD1 (6 bases). The CDR3 spans 12 residues. Germline loops: CDR1 MDHEN, CDR2 SYDVKM. Between the trimmed V and J ends, which lost 7 bases and 6 bases, there was a span of 10 bases. The CDR3 sequence is CASTPDRNIQYF. CDR3 coding DNA: TGTGCCAGCACCCCGGACAGAAACATTCAGTACTTC.

This sequence joins TRBV5-8 and TRBJ1-2; no clear D. Germline V gene lookup returns CDR1 SGHTS and CDR2 YDEGEE. The CDR3 extends over 14 amino acids. V was cut by 4 bases and J by 4 bases, with 14 bases left in between. DNA for the CDR3: TGTGCCAGCAGCCGGCATAACAGTATCTATGGCTACACCTTC. It specifies CASSRHNSIYGYTF.

This chain connects TRBV9 to TRBJ2-3; weak D call: TRBD1 (5 bases). Germline V gene data show CDR1 as SGDLS and CDR2 as YYNGEE. V was clipped by 3 bases and J by 0 bases, with 14 bases between them. The length of the CDR3 is 16 residues. In DNA, the CDR3 is TGTGCCAGCAGCGCCAAAGACAGACCTAGCACAGATACGCAGTATTTT. It specifies CASSAKDRPSTDTQYF.

The genes are TRBV5-5 and TRBJ2-7; 10 nucleotides match TRBD1. With V trimmed by 2 bases and J by 8 bases, 10 bases remained unmatched. The CDR3 is made up of 15 amino acids. The germline CDR1 and CDR2 sequences are SGHKS and YYEKEE (reference sequence). CDR3 amino acids: CASSFLGTGATQQYF. CDR3 nucleotide sequence: TGTGCCAGCAGCTTCCTTGGGACAGGGGCCACACAGCAGTACTTC. Drawing the rest from reference TRBV5-5 and TRBJ2-7, the complete variable domain is DAGVTQSPTHLIKTRGQQVTLRCSPISGHKSVSWYQQVLGQGPQFIFQYYEKEERGRGNFPDRFSARQFPNYSSELNVNALLLGDSALYLCASSFLGTGATQQYFGPGTRLTVT.

The rearrangement uses TRBV7-2 and TRBJ2-3; D is perhaps TRBD2 (6 bases). Germline V CDR1 and CDR2: SGHTA, FQGNSA. The CDR3 is 15 amino acids. The V end lost 9 bases, the J end lost 2 bases, and 18 bases lay between the germline ends. The CDR3 loop reads CARGGTGLATDTQYF. The CDR3 region has the DNA TGTGCCAGGGGGGGAACGGGACTCGCCACAGATACGCAGTATTTT.

This clone came up a few times. This chain connects TRBV10-3 to TRBJ2-5; TRBD2 might be the D (5 bases). The J call may be incorrect, as the DNA end agrees better with TRBJ2-7. Germline V gives CDR1 ENHRY, CDR2 SYGVKD. The CDR3 spans 16 residues. The CDR3: CAISDQRRESFYEQYF. The CDR3 DNA follows: TGTGCCATCAGTGACCAGCGAAGGGAGAGCTTCTACGAGCAGTACTTC.

The gene calls are TRBV4-1 and TRBJ2-1; 9 bases are shared with TRBD1. Germline-derived CDR1 and CDR2 are MGHRA and YSYEKL. The junction had 7 bases not matched to a gene; V was cut back by 0 bases and J by 4 bases. The CDR3 contains 17 residues. The CDR3 loop is CASSQDIVGTGYNEQFF. The CDR3 coding sequence is TGCGCCAGCAGCCAAGATATTGTCGGGACAGGGTACAATGAGCAGTTCTTC.

The chain links TRBV27 to TRBJ1-2; 7 nucleotides agree with TRBD1. The V segment lost 6 bases and the J segment 5 bases; nucleotides outside the gene matches: 12. CDR3 length: 15 residues. Germline CDR1 MNHEY, CDR2 SMNVEV (reference sequence). The CDR3 region has the DNA TGTGCCAGCAGCATCAAGGGACAGCAACCTTATGGCTACACCTTC. Translated: CASSIKGQQPYGYTF.

The rearrangement links TRBV9 to TRBJ2-3, with TRBD2 matching 8 bases. The V gene's germline CDR1 is SGDLS and CDR2 YYNGEE. The CDR3 has 16 residues. V gave up 4 bases and J gave up 3 bases; unmatched junction bases: 10. CDR3 sequence: CASSSLGLGGTDTQYF. CDR3 sequence (DNA): TGTGCCAGCAGCAGTCTGGGACTAGGTGGGACAGATACGCAGTATTTT.